These 3 T cell receptor beta chains were all obtained from the same sample, sequenced in a study of cytomegalovirus exposure and HLA in healthy donors. The PCR had 60 Vbeta and 13 Jbeta primers. Method: immunoSEQ multiplex PCR; TCRdb's copy keeps in-frame clones and lacks some. The sample lists approximately 240,000 clones; over 70% were seen once. The source material was PBMCs. These TCRs come from a woman in her sixties or seventies in good health and CMV-seropositive.

The rearrangement uses TRBV5-1 and TRBJ2-1, with D perhaps TRBD1 (5 bases). V dropped 3 bases and J dropped 0 bases, with 10 bases sitting between them. Germline CDR1 and CDR2: SGHRS and YFSETQ. CDR3 size: 15 residues. The CDR3 bases are TGCGCCAGCAGCTCGCGGACACCCTCCTACAATGAGCAGTTCTTC. Its translation: CASSSRTPSYNEQFF.

This clone occurred a few times. The chain carries TRBV5-6 and TRBJ2-1, with TRBD2 matching over 11 bases. The CDR3 is 15 amino acids. CDR1 is SGHDT, CDR2 YYEEEE, per germline. The V gene end was trimmed by 3 bases and the J gene end by 8 bases; junction bases not matched to a gene: 7. CDR3 protein: CASSWILAGGDEQFF. The CDR3 nucleotides are TGTGCCAGCAGCTGGATCCTAGCGGGGGGCGATGAGCAGTTCTTC. The full variable domain, completed using reference TRBV5-6 and TRBJ2-1, is DAGVTQSPTHLIKTRGQQVTLRCSPKSGHDTVSWYQQALGQGPQFIFQYYEEEERQRGNFPDRFSGHQFPNYSSELNVNALLLGDSALYLCASSWILAGGDEQFFGPGTRLTVL.

The chain uses TRBV9 and TRBJ1-4; TRBD1 matches at 7 bases. The trim removed 3 bases at V and 4 bases at J, leaving 6 bases unmatched. The CDR3 runs to 15 residues. The germline gives CDR1 SGDLS, CDR2 YYNGEE. In DNA form, the CDR3 reads TGTGCCAGCAGCGCGGGGGACAGTTTTAATGAAAAACTGTTTTTT. Amino acid sequence: CASSAGDSFNEKLFF.